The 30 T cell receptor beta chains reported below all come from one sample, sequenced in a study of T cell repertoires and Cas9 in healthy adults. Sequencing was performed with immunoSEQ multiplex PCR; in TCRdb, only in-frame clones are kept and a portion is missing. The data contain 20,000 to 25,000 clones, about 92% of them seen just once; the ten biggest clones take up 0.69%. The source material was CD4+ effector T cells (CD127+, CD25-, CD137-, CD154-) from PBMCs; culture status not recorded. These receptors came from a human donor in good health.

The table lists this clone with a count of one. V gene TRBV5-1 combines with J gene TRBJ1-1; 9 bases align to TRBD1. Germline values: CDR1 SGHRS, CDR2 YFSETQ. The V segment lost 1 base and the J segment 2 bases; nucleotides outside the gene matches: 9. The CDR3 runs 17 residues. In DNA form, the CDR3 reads TGCGCCAGCAGCTTGCCCCCGGGACAGGGCCTAAACACTGAAGCTTTCTTT. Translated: CASSLPPGQGLNTEAFF.

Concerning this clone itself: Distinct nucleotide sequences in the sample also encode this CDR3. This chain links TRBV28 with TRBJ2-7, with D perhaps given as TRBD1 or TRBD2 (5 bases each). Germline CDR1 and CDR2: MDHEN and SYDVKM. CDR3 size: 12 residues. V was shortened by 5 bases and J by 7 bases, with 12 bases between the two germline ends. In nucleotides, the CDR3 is TGTGCCAGCAGTCGGGACGGGCGGGAGCAGTACTTC. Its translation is CASSRDGREQYF.

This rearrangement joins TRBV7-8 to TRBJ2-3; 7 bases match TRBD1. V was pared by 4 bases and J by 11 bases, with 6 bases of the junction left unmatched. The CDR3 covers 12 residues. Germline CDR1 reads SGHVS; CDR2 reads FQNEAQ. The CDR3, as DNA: TGTGCCAGCAGCTCTAGCAGGGGGAGGCAGTATTTT. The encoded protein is CASSSSRGRQYF.

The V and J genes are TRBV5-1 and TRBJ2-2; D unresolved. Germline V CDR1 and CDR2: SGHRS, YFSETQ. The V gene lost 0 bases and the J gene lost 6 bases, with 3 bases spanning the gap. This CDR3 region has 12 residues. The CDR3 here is CASSLDSGELFF. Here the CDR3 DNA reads TGCGCCAGCAGCTTGGATTCCGGGGAGCTGTTTTTT.

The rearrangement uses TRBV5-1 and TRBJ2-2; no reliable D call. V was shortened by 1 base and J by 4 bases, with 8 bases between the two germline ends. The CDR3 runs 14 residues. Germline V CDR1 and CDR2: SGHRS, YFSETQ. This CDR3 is CASSLNPVTGELFF. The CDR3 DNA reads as TGCGCCAGCAGCTTGAATCCAGTCACCGGGGAGCTGTTTTTT.

CDR3 in DNA: TGCGCCAGCACCATTGACAGTATCTCTGGGGCCAACGTCCTGACTTTC. Amino acid sequence: CASTIDSISGANVLTF. The chain is built from TRBV5-1 and TRBJ2-6; perhaps TRBD1 as D (5 bases). Germline V gene data show CDR1 as SGHRS and CDR2 as YFSETQ. The CDR3 contains 16 residues. V was cut by 6 bases and J by 0 bases, with 13 bases left in between.

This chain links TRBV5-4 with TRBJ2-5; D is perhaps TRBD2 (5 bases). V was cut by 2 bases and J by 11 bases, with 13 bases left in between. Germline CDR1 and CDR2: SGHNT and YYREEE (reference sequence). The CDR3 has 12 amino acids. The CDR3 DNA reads TGTGCCAGCAGCTTCGCAGGAGGTGAGCAGTACTTC. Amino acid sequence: CASSFAGGEQYF.

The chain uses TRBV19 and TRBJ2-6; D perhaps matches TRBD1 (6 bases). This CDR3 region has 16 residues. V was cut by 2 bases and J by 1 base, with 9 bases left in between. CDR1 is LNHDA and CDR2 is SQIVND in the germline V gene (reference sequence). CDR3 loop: CASSIQGSSGANVLTF. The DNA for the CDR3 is TGTGCCAGTAGTATACAGGGGTCTTCTGGGGCCAACGTCCTGACTTTC.

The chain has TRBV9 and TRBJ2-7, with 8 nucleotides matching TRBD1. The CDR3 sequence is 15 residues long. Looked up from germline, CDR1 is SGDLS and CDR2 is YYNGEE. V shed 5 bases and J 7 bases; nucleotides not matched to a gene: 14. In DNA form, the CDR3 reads TGTGCCAGCAGTGTTTCCCCCGGGACAGGTTTTGAGCAGTACTTC. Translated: CASSVSPGTGFEQYF.

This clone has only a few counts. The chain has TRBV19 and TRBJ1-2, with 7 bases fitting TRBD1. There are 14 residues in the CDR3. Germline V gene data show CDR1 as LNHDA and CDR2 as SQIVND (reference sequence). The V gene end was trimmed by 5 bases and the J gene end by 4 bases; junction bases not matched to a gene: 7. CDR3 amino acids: CASSRQGVFYGYTF. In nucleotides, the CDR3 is TGTGCCAGTAGTCGACAGGGAGTGTTCTATGGCTACACCTTC.

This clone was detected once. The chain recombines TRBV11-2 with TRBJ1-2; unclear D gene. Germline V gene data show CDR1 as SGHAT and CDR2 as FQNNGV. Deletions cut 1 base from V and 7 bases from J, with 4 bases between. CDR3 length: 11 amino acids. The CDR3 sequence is CASSLGGGYTF. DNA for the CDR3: TGTGCCAGCAGCTTAGGAGGTGGCTACACCTTC.

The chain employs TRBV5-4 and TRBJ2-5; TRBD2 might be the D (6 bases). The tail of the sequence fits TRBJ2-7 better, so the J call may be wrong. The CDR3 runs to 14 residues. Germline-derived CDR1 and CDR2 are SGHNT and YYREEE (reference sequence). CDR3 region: CASSLAKAGHEQYF. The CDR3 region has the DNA TGTGCCAGCAGCTTGGCCAAGGCGGGGCACGAGCAGTACTTC.

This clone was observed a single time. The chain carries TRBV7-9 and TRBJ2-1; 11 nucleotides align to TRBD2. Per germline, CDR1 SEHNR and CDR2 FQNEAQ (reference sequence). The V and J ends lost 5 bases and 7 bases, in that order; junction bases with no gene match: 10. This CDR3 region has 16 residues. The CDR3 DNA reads TGTGCCAGCAGCCCGGAACCGGGACTAGCGGAAAATGAGCAGTTCTTC. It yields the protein CASSPEPGLAENEQFF.

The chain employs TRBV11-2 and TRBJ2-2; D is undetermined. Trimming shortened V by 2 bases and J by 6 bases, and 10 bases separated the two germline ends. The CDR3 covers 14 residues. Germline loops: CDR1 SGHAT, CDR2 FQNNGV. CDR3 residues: CASSLSTGAGELFF. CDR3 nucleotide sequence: TGTGCCAGCAGCTTATCAACTGGGGCCGGGGAGCTGTTTTTT.

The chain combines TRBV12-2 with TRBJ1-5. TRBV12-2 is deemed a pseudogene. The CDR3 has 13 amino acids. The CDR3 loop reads CASRRISNQPQHF. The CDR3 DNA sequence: TGTGCAAGTCGACGTATAAGCAATCAGCCCCAGCATTTT.

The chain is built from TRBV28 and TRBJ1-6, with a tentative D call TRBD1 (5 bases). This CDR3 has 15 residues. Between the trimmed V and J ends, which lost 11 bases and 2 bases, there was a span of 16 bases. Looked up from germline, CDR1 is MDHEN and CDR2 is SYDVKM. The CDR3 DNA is TGTGCCGAGCAGGCGGGGGGGGCCTATAATTCACCCCTCCACTTT. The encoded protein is CAEQAGGAYNSPLHF. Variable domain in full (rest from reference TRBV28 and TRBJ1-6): DVKVTQSSRYLVKRTGEKVFLECVQDMDHENMFWYRQDPGLGLRLIYFSYDVKMKEKGDIPEGYSVSREKKERFSLILESASTNQTSMYLCAEQAGGAYNSPLHFGNGTRLTVT.

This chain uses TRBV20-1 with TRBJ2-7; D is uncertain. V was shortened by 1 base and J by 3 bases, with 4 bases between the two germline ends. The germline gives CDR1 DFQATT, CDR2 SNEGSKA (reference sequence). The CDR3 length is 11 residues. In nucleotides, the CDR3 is TGCAGTGCTAGAGGGGACTACGAGCAGTACTTC. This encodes CSARGDYEQYF.

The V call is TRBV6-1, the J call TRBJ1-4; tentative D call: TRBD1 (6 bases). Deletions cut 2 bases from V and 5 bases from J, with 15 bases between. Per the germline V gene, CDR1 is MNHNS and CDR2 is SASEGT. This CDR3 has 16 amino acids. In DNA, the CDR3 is TGTGCCAGCAGTGAACGGCCAACAGGGACGAATGAAAAACTGTTTTTT. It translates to CASSERPTGTNEKLFF.

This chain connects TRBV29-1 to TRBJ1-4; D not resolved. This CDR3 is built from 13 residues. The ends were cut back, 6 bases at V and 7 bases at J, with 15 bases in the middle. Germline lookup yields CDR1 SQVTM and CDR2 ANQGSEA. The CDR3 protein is CSVAQSTGEKLFF. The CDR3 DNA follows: TGCAGCGTGGCACAGTCGACGGGTGAAAAACTGTTTTTT.

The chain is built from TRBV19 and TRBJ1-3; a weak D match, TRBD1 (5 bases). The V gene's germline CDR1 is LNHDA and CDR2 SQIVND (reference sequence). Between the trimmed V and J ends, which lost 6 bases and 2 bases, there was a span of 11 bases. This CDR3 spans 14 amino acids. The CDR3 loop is CASSPGPTGNTIYF. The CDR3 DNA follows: TGTGCCAGTAGCCCGGGGCCCACTGGAAACACCATATATTTT.

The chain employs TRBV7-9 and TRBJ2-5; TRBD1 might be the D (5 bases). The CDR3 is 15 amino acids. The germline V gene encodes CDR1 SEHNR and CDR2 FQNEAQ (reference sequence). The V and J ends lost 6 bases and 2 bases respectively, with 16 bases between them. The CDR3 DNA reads TGTGCCAGCAGTTTTGGGGCCCACCGACAAGAGACCCAGTACTTC. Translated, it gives CASSFGAHRQETQYF.

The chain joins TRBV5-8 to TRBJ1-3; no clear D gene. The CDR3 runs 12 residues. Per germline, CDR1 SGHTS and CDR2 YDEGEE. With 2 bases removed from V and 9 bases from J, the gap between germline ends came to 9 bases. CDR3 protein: CASSFPGVTIYF. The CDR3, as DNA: TGTGCCAGCAGCTTCCCGGGAGTCACCATATATTTT.

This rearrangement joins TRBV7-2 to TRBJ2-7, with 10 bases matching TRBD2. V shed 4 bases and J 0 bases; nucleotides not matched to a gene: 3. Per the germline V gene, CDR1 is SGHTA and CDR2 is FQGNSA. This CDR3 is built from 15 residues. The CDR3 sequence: CASSSSGGRSYEQYF. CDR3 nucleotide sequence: TGTGCCAGCAGCTCTAGCGGGGGCCGCTCCTACGAGCAGTACTTC.

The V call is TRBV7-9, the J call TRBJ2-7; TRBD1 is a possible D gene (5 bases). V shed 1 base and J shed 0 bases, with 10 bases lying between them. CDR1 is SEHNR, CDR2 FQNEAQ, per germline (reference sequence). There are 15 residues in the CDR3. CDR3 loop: CASSLVGHSSYEQYF. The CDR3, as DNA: TGTGCCAGCAGCTTAGTGGGGCACAGCTCCTACGAGCAGTACTTC.

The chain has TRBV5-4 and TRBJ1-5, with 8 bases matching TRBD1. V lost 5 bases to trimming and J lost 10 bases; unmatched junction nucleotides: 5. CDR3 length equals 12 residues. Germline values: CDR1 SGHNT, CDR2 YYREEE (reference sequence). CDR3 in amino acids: CASRHDRGPQHF. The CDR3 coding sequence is TGTGCCAGCAGACACGACAGGGGACCCCAGCATTTT. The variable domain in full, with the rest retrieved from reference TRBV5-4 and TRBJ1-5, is ETGVTQSPTHLIKTRGQQVTLRCSSQSGHNTVSWYQQALGQGPQFIFQYYREEENGRGNFPPRFSGLQFPNYSSELNVNALELDDSALYLCASRHDRGPQHFGDGTRLSIL.

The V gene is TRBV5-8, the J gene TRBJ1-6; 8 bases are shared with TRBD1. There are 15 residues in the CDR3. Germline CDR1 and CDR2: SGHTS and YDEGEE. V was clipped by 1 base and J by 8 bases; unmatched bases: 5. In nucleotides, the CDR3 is TGTGCCAGCAGCTTGATCGAGACAGGGGATTCACCCCTCCACTTT. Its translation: CASSLIETGDSPLHF.

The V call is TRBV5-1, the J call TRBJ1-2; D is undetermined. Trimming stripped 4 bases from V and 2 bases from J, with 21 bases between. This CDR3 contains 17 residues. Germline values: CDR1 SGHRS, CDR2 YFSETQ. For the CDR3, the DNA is TGCGCCAGCAGCCCACCCCCTGGTTATGCAGTGAACTATGGCTACACCTTC. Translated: CASSPPPGYAVNYGYTF.

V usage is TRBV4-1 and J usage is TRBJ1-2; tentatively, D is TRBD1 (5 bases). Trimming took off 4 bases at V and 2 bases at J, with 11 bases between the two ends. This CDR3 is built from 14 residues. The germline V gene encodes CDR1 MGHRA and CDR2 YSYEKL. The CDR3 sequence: CASSRQTENYGYTF. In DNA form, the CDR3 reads TGCGCCAGCAGCCGCCAGACAGAGAACTATGGCTACACCTTC.

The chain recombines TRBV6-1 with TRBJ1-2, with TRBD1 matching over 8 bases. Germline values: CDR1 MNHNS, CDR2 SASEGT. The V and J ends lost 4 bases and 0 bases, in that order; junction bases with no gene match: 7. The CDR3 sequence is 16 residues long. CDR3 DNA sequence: TGTGCCAGCAGTGCCTCCGGACAGGGATCTAACTATGGCTACACCTTC. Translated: CASSASGQGSNYGYTF.

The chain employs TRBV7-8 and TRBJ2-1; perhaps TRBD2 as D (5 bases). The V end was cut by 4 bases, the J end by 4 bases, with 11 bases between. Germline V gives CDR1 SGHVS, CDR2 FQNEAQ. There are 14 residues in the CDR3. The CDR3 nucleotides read TGTGCCAGCAGCTCGTTTGGCGGGTACAATGAGCAGTTCTTC. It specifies CASSSFGGYNEQFF. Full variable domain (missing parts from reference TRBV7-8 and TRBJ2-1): GAGVSQSPRYKVAKRGQDVALRCDPISGHVSLFWYQQALGQGPEFLTYFQNEAQLDKSGLPSDRFFAERPEGSVSTLKIQRTQQEDSAVYLCASSSFGGYNEQFFGPGTRLTVL.